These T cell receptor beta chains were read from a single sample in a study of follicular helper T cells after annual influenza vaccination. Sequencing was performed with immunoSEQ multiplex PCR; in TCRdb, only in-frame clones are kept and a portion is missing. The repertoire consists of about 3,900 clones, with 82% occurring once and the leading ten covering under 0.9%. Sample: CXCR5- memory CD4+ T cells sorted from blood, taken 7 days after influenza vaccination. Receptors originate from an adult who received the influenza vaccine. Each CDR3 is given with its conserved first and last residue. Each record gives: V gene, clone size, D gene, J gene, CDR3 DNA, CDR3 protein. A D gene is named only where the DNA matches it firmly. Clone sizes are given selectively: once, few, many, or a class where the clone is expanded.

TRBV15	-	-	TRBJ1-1	TGTGCCACCAGCAGGAACAAAAACACTGAAGCTTTCTTT	CATSRNKNTEAFF
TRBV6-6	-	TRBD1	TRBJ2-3	TGTGCCAGCAGCATGACGCAGGGGGCAGATACGCAGTATTTT	CASSMTQGADTQYF
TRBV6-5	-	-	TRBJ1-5	TGTGCCAGCAGGCCAAGGGGTGGCGAGGGGCCCCAGCATTTT	CASRPRGGEGPQHF
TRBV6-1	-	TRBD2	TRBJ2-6	TGTGCCAGCAGAACGGGGGGTAGTGGGGCCAACGTCCTGACTTTC	CASRTGGSGANVLTF
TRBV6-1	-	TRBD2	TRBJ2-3	TGTGCCAGCAGTGAAGATCTAGCGGGGGGCCGACCGACCACAGATACGCAGTATTTT	CASSEDLAGGRPTTDTQYF
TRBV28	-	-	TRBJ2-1	TGTGCCACTCTCTCGGCCTTTGAGCCTGGTCTAAACAATGAGCAGTTCTTC	CATLSAFEPGLNNEQFF
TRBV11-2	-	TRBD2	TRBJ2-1	TGTGCCAGCAGCACAACGACTAGCGGGGGGTACAATGAGCAGTTCTTC	CASSTTTSGGYNEQFF
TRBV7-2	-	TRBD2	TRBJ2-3	TGTGCCAGCAGCTTAGCCGGGACTAGCGGGGGGGCCGGTACGCAGTATTTT	CASSLAGTSGGAGTQYF
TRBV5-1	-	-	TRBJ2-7	TGCGCCAGCAGCTTGGCATCTGGCCACTACGAGCAGTACTTC	CASSLASGHYEQYF
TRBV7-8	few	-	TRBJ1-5	TGTGCCAGCAGCTTAGTGAGGGGAATTAGCAATCAGCCCCAGCATTTT	CASSLVRGISNQPQHF
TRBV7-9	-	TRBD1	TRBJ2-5	TGTGCCAGCAGCTTGGCAGGGGGAGAGACCCAGTACTTC	CASSLAGGETQYF
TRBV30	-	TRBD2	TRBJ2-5	TGTGCCTGGAGGCAGCGGGGGGGAGAGACCCAGTACTTC	CAWRQRGGETQYF
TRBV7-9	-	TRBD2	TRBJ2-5	TGTGCCAGCAGCTTAGGGGATCGAGCGGGGAAAGAGACCCAGTACTTC	CASSLGDRAGKETQYF
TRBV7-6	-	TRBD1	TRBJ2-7	TGTGCCAGCAGCTCATATCGACAGGGGTGGTACGAGCAGTACTTC	CASSSYRQGWYEQYF
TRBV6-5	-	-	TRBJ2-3	TGTGCCAGCAGTTATAACCCCCAGACTGCCGATACGCAGTATTTT	CASSYNPQTADTQYF
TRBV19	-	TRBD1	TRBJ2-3	TGTGCCAGTAAGGGGACAGTGGCCAGCACAGATACGCAGTATTTT	CASKGTVASTDTQYF
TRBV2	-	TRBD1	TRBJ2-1	TGTGCCAGCAGGAGGGACAGGGGGGGCTACAATGAGCAGTTCTTC	CASRRDRGGYNEQFF
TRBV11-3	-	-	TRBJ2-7	TGTGCCAGCAGCTTAGGGCACAGCTCCTACGAGCAGTACTTC	CASSLGHSSYEQYF
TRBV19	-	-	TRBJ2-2	TGTGCCAGTAGTATGGGAAGGGGGGTCACCGGGGAGCTGTTTTTT	CASSMGRGVTGELFF
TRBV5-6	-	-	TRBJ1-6	TGTGCCAGCAGATCGGCATACAATTCACCCCTCCACTTT	CASRSAYNSPLHF
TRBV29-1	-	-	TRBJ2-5	TGCAGCGTTGAAGGGGGGGGCCCCCAAGAGACCCAGTACTTC	CSVEGGGPQETQYF
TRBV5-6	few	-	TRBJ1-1	TGTGCCAGCAGCACTTGGTACGTAACCCATCAAGCTTTCTTT	CASSTWYVTHQAFF
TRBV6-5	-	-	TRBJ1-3	TGTGCCAGCAGTTACTCGCAGGGTGGAAACACCATATATTTT	CASSYSQGGNTIYF
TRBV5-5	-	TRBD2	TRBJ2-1	TGTGCCAGCAGCTTGAGACGGGGGGGTTACAATGAGCAGTTCTTC	CASSLRRGGYNEQFF
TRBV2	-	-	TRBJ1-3	TGTGCCAGCAGCCTTTTGGGGGGGGGAGGAAACACCATATATTTT	CASSLLGGGGNTIYF
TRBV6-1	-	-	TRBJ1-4	TGTGCCACGGGGGACCTTTTTGAAAAACTGTTTTTT	CATGDLFEKLFF
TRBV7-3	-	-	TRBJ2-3	TGTGCCAGCAGCTTAATGGGGGCTGAAGATACGCAGTATTTT	CASSLMGAEDTQYF
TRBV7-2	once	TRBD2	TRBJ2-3	TGTGCCAGCAGCCTAAGTGCTCTAGCGGGGGGGCCGAGTTATACGCAGTATTTT	CASSLSALAGGPSYTQYF
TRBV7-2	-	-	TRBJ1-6	TGTGCCAGCAGCTTAGGTCAGGGTACGAATTCACCCCTCCACTTT	CASSLGQGTNSPLHF
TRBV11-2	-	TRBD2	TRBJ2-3	TGTGCCAGCAGCTTGCAGCGGGGGGTTGCAGATACGCAGTATTTT	CASSLQRGVADTQYF
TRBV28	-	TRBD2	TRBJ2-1	TGTGCCAGCAGTTTACGCCCCGGGCTAGCGGGGGGGGTCTTC	CASSLRPGLAGGVF
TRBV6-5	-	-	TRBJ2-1	TGTGCCAGCAGACTACTCGGACAGTACAATGAGCAGTTCTTC	CASRLLGQYNEQFF
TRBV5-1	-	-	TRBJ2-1	TGCGCCAGCAGCGTCAATAACAGAGTCAATGAGCAGTTCTTC	CASSVNNRVNEQFF
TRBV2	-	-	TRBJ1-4	TGTGCCAGCAGTGAATTGGTGGGGGGAGAAAAACTGTTTTTT	CASSELVGGEKLFF
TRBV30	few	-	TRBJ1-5	TGTGCCTGGAAGAGGGGAGTTGGCAATCAGCCCCAGCATTTT	CAWKRGVGNQPQHF
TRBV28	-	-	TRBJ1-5	TGTGCCAGCAGCCCTCGACAACTTAGCAATCAGCCCCAGCATTTT	CASSPRQLSNQPQHF
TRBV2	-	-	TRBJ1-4	TGTGCCAGCAGTACAGGGACGAATGAAAAACTGTTTTTT	CASSTGTNEKLFF
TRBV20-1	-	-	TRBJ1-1	TGCGGCGGACACCGGAACACTGAAGCTTTCTTT	CGGHRNTEAFF
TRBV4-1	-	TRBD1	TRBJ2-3	TGCGCCAGCAGCCAAGCAGAGGGGGCAGGGGCAGATACGCAGTATTTT	CASSQAEGAGADTQYF
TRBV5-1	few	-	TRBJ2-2	TGCGCCAGCAGCGGTACAGGGCACGGGACCGGGGAGCTGTTTTTT	CASSGTGHGTGELFF